Below are 13 T cell receptor beta chains sequenced from a single sample in a study of tumor and adjacent non-tumor tissue in lung cancer (dated by TCRdb to the late 2010s). Bulk unsorted tissue served as the source for RNA extraction, and RNA quality was assessed using a NanoDrop ND-1000 and an Agilent 2100. Libraries were constructed by multiplex PCR. TCRdb lists the instrument as Illumina HiSeq 2500. TCRbeta libraries were constructed through three rounds of nested PCR with primers (Table S4) according to protocols adapted from ARM-PCR. TCRdb ran its own pipeline on the public reads, namely fastp trimming at Q25 and MiXCR clone calling, and kept in-frame beta chains. Every entry covers one CDR3 protein and lists the most common genes and DNA from its rows. This sample comprises approximately 110,000 distinct CDR3 sequences, more than 70% of them detected only once. Jointly, the top ten make up 30% to 45% of the sample.

The sample comprised lung tumor tissue. These receptors originate from an older woman with non-small cell lung cancer.

The count of this clonotype is one. A single base separates this from a much larger clone, so it may be a read error. The chain joins TRBV6-2 or TRBV6-3 to TRBJ1-1, with D possibly TRBD1 on 5 matching bases. Trimming left V 6 bases short and J 5 bases short, with 13 bases between. The CDR3 covers 13 residues. Germline V gene data show CDR1 as MNHEY and CDR2 as SVGEGT. The DNA of the CDR3 is TGTGCCAGCAGCCGGTTCAGGGCGACTGAAGCTTTCTTT. This sequence encodes CASSRFRATEAFF.

The chain uses TRBV5-1 and TRBJ2-5; tentative D call: TRBD1 (5 bases). V lost 1 base to trimming and J lost 3 bases, with 10 bases between them. The CDR3 is made up of 14 amino acids. Germline CDR1 and CDR2: SGHRS and YFSETQ. In DNA, the CDR3 is TGCGCCAGCAGCTTGAAAGGGGCGGAAGAGACCCAGTACTTC. Residues: CASSLKGAEETQYF.

This clonotype was counted once. Compared with germline, one end of the junction differs, possibly owing to a read error. The chain joins TRBV11-1 to TRBJ2-2; the match to TRBD2 covers 12 bases. CDR1 is SGHAT and CDR2 is FQDESV in the germline V gene (reference sequence). The CDR3 runs 17 residues. The CDR3 nucleotides are TGTACCAGCAGCCCGCGACTAGCGGGAGAATCCATCGGGAAGCTGTTTTTT. It specifies CTSSPRLAGESIGKLFF. The variable domain in full, completed from reference TRBV11-1 and TRBJ2-2, reads EAEVAQSPRYKITEKSQAVAFWCDPISGHATLYWYRQILGQGPELLVQFQDESVVDDSQLPKDRFSAERLKGVDSTLKIQPAELGDSAMYLCTSSPRLAGESIGKLFFGEGSRLTVL.

As concerns this clonotype: A read error may be the cause here, since a much bigger clone is one base away. The rearrangement uses TRBV12-3 or TRBV12-4 and TRBJ2-4, with D perhaps matching TRBD1 or TRBD2 (5 bases each). CDR3 length: 13 residues. This chain's CDR3 is CASRPGQGDIQNF. CDR3 in DNA: TGTGCCAGCAGACCGGGTCAGGGAGACATTCAGAACTTC.

With respect to this clonotype: Possible read error: a much larger clone is one base away. The genes are TRBV7-2 and TRBJ2-7; no reliable D call. The CDR3 runs 17 residues. The V and J ends lost 4 bases and 3 bases respectively, with 22 bases between them. CDR1 is SGHTA and CDR2 is FQGNSA in the germline V gene. CDR3 DNA sequence: TGTGCCAGCAGCTCCCCCCGAGGTGGGCTGAGAAACTACGAGCAGTACTTC. It specifies CASSSPRGGLRNYEQYF.

On this clonotype: Being one base from a much bigger clone, this may be a read error. This chain connects TRBV4-2 to TRBJ2-1; weak D call: TRBD1 (6 bases). Per the germline V gene, CDR1 is LGHNA and CDR2 is YNFKEQ. The CDR3 is made up of 17 amino acids. V gave up 3 bases and J gave up 2 bases, with 17 bases separating them. The DNA of the CDR3 is TGTGCCAGCAGCCACCAGGGAAACGGGGACACCTACAATGAGCAGTTCTTC. The encoded protein is CASSHQGNGDTYNEQFF.

This clonotype occurred once. Likely a read error: the CDR3 ends without its conserved phenylalanine or tryptophan. The rearrangement links TRBV28 to TRBJ1-2, with D perhaps matching TRBD1 (6 bases). In germline, CDR1 is MDHEN, CDR2 SYDVKM. This CDR3 has 15 residues. The CDR3 bases are TGTGCCAGCAGTTTATGGGGGGCGTCTAAGTATGGCTACACCTAC. Protein: CASSLWGASKYGYTY.

About this clonotype: This is likely a read error, given that the CDR3 carries no conserved phenylalanine or tryptophan at its end. The chain is built from TRBV20-1 and TRBJ1-1; D not certain. V lost 6 bases to trimming and J lost 1 base, with 6 bases between them. CDR1 and CDR2 from the germline V gene are DFQATT and SNEGSKA (reference sequence). This CDR3 comprises 11 residues. In DNA form, the CDR3 reads TGCAGTGCCATTGGGAACACTGAAGCTTTCATT. Protein sequence: CSAIGNTEAFI.

The gene calls are TRBV6-2 or TRBV6-3 and TRBJ1-6, with unresolved D. V shed 5 bases and J shed 7 bases, with 12 bases lying between them. CDR1 and CDR2 from the germline V gene are MNHEY and SVGEGT. CDR3 length: 14 amino acids. Written as DNA, the CDR3 is TGTGCCAGCAGTCACTGGGCGGAAAATTCACCCCTCCACTTT. Amino acids: CASSHWAENSPLHF.

About this clonotype itself: This sequence may be a read error, since a much larger clone differs from it by one base. The chain has TRBV29-1 and TRBJ1-4; 8 bases agree with TRBD1. Germline V lookup: CDR1 SQVTM, CDR2 ANQGSEA. The CDR3 loop spans 14 amino acids. Trimming cost V 4 bases and J 7 bases; bases outside gene matches: 8. For the CDR3, the DNA is TGCAGCGTTGTGTCAGGGGGCAATCTTGAAAAACTGTTTTTT. Translated, it gives CSVVSGGNLEKLFF.

This clonotype came up many times. This chain uses TRBV6-2 or TRBV6-3 with TRBJ2-5, with 10 bases aligning to TRBD1. The CDR3 loop spans 17 amino acids. V trimming: 2 bases; J trimming: 5 bases; junction bases outside the gene matches: 11. CDR1 is MNHEY and CDR2 is SVGEGT in the germline V gene. CDR3 bases: TGTGCCAGCAGTTACCCGGTTGGGGACAGGGGACGGGAGACCCAGTACTTC. Translating it yields CASSYPVGDRGRETQYF.

Remarks on this clonotype: The conserved final phenylalanine or tryptophan is absent from the CDR3, which likely points to a read error. It is unclear where the CDR3 begins or ends on the DNA, so no DNA is shown, and the CDR3 is as TCRdb lists it. The rearrangement joins TRBV11-1 to TRBJ1-1; no check of the table's D call, TRBD1, against the DNA was made. The CDR3 totals 14 residues, both ends included. The germline V gene encodes CDR1 SGHAT and CDR2 FQDESV (reference sequence). CDR3: CASSLGRGTTEVFY.

The chain has TRBV20-1 and TRBJ2-3; D is perhaps TRBD1 or TRBD2 (5 bases each). Germline-derived CDR1 and CDR2 are DFQATT and SNEGSKA (reference sequence). The ends were cut back, 0 bases at V and 12 bases at J, with 28 bases in the middle. The CDR3 sequence is 17 residues long. The CDR3 DNA reads TGCAGTGCTAGAGATCAGCTAGCTGGGGCTTCCACAGGTACACAGTATTTT. This codes for CSARDQLAGASTGTQYF.